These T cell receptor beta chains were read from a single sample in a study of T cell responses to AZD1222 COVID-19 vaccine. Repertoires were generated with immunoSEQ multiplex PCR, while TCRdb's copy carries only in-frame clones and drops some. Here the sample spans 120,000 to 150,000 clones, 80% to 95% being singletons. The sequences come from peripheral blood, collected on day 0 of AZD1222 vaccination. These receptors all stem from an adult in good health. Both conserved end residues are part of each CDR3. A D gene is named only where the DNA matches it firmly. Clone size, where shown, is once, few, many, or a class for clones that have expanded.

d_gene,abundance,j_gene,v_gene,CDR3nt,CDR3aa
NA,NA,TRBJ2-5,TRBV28,TGTGCCAGCAGTTTCAGTAGCAGCCAAGAGACCCAGTACTTC,CASSFSSSQETQYF
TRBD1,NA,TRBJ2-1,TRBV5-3,TGTGCCAGAAGTCTGGACAGGGCTTATGAGCAGTTCTTC,CARSLDRAYEQFF
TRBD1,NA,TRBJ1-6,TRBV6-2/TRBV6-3,TGTGCCAGCAGCGACAGGGATACTATCTATAATTCACCCCTCCACTTT,CASSDRDTIYNSPLHF
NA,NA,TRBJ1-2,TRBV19,TGTGCCAGTAGTATAGCCGGGGGCAACTATGGCTACACCTTC,CASSIAGGNYGYTF
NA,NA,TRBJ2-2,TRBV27,TGTGCCAGCACGACTTCGCCCTATGGGGGCTGGAACACCGGGGAGCTGTTTTTT,CASTTSPYGGWNTGELFF
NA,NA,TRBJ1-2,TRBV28,TGTGCCAGCAGTCCGCTAGGAGGCTACACCTTC,CASSPLGGYTF
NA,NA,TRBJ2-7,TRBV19,TGTGCCAGTAGTATAGAGGAGGACATGGAACAGTACTTC,CASSIEEDMEQYF
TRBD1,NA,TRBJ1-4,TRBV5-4,TGTGCCAGCAGCTCCATCTCCGGGACAGGGGGTGAAAAACTGTTTTTT,CASSSISGTGGEKLFF
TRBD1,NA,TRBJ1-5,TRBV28,TGTGCCAGCAGTTTGTCGGGACAGGGACATCAGCCCCAGCATTTT,CASSLSGQGHQPQHF
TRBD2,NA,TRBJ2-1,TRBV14,TGTGCCAGCAGCCCCCGCCTGGGTGGGACTAGCGAGATGGGTAATGAGCAGTTCTTC,CASSPRLGGTSEMGNEQFF
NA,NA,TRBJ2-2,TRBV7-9,TGTGCCAGCAGCTTAGGAGGGTTGATAACCGGGGAGCTGTTTTTT,CASSLGGLITGELFF
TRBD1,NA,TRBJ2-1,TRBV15,TGTGCCACCAGCAGCAACAGGGGCCATGAGCAGTTCTTC,CATSSNRGHEQFF
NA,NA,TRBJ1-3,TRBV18,TGTGCCAGCTCACCATCCCAGGGATCTGGAAACACCATATATTTT,CASSPSQGSGNTIYF
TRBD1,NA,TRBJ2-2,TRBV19,TGTGCCAGTAGTGCTCGGGACAGTCGCACCGGGGAGCTGTTTTTT,CASSARDSRTGELFF
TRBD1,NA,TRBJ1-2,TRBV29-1,TGCAGCGTTGGGGACAGGGGCCGTGGCTACACCTTC,CSVGDRGRGYTF
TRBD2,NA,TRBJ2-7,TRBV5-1,TGCGCCAGCAGCTCTCTAGCGGGAGGGTCCCCTAGCTCCTACGAGCAGTACTTC,CASSSLAGGSPSSYEQYF
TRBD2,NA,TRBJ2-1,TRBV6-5,TGTGCCAGCAGCGCCACTAGCGGGGGCTACAATGAGCAGTTCTTC,CASSATSGGYNEQFF
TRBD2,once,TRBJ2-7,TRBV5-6,TGTGCCAGCAGCTTGGAACTAGCGGTTTCCTACGAGCAGTACTTC,CASSLELAVSYEQYF
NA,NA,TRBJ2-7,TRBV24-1,TGTGCCACCAGGGACAGCGACTCCTACGAGCAGTACTTC,CATRDSDSYEQYF
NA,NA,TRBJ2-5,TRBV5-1,TGCGCCAGCAGCTTGGACCAAGAGACCCAGTACTTC,CASSLDQETQYF
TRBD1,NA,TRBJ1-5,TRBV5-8,TGTGCCAGCAGCTTGGAGACAGGGGCCAGGGGTCAGCCCCAGCATTTT,CASSLETGARGQPQHF
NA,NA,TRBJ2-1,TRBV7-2,TGTGCCAGCAGCTTCCGGACCAACTCCTACAATGAGCAGTTCTTC,CASSFRTNSYNEQFF
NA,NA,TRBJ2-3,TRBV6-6,TGTGCCAGCAGTCCACACTCAGGGGCTACTAGCACAGATACGCAGTATTTT,CASSPHSGATSTDTQYF
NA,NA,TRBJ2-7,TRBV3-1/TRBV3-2,TGTGCCAGCAGCCAAGGGCCAAGAGGCAACTACGAGCAGTACTTC,CASSQGPRGNYEQYF